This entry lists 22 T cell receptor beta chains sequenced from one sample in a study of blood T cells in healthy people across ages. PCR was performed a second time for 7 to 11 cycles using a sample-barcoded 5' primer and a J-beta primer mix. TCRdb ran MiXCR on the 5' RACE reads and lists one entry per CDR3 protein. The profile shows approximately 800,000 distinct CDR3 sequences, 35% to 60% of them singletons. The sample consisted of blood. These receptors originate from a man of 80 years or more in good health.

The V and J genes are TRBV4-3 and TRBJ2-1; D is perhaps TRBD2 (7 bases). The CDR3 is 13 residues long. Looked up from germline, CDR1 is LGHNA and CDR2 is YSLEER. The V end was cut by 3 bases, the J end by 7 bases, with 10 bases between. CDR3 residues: CASSQRGRNEQFF. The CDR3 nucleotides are TGCGCCAGCAGCCAGCGGGGGCGGAATGAGCAGTTCTTC.

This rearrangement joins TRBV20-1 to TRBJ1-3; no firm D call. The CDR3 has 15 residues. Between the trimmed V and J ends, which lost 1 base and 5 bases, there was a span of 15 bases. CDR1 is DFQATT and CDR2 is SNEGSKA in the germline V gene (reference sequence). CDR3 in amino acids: CSARVEGAIRNTIYF. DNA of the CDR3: TGCAGTGCTAGAGTTGAGGGCGCGATCCGAAACACCATATATTTT.

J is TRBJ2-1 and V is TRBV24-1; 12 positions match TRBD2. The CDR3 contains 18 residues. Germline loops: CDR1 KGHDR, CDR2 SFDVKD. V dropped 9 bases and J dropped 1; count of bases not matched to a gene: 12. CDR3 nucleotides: TGTGCCACCTCCCCTACTAGCGGGAGGCCCGGATCCTACAATGAGCAGTTCTTC. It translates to CATSPTSGRPGSYNEQFF.

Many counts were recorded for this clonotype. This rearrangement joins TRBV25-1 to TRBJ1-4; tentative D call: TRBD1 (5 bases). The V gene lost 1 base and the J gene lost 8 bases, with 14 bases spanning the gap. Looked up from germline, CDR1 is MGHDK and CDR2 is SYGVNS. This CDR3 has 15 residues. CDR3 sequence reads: CASSESLGLGEKLFF. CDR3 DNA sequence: TGTGCCAGCAGTGAATCTCTGGGACTAGGAGAAAAACTGTTTTTT.

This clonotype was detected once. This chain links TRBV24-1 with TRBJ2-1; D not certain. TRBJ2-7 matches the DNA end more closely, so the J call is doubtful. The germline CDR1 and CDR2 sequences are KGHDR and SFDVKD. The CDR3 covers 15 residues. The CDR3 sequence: CATSEAPSSYNEQYF. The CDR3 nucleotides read TGTGCCACCAGTGAGGCCCCGAGCTCCTACAATGAGCAGTACTTC.

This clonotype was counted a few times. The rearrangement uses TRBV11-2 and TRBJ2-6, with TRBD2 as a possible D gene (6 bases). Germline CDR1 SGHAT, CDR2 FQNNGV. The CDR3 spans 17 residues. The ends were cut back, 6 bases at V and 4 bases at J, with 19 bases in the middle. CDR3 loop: CASRPMVAVGGANVLTF. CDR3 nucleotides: TGTGCCAGCAGACCCATGGTAGCGGTAGGGGGGGCCAACGTCCTGACTTTC.

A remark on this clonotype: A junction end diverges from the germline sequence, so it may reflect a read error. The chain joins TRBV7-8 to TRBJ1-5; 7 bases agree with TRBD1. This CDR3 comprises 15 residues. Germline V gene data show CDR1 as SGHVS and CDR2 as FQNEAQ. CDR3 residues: CASSFATGNNRPQHF. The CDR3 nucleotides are TGTGCCAGCAGCTTCGCGACAGGGAACAATCGGCCCCAGCATTTT.

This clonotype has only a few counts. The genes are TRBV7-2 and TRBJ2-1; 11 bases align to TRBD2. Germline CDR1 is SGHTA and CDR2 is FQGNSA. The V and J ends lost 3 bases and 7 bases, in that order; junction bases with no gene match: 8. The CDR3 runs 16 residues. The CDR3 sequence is CASSFFGLAGGNEQFF. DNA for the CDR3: TGTGCCAGCAGCTTTTTCGGCCTAGCGGGAGGTAATGAGCAGTTCTTC.

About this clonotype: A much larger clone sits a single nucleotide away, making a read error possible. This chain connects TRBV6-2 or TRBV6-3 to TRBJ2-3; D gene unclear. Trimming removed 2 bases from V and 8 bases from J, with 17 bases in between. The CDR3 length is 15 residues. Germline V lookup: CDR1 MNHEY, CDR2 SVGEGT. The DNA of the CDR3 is TGTGCCAGCAGTTACACGGCGTTGGCCCTAGGTACGCAGTATTTT. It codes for CASSYTALALGTQYF.

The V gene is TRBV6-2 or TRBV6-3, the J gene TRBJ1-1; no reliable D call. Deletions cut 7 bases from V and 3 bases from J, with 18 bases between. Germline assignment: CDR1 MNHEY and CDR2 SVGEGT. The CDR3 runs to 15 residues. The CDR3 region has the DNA TGTGCCAGCACCCCCCTGGAGGGAACCTACACTGAAGCTTTCTTT. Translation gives CASTPLEGTYTEAFF.

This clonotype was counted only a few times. The DNA of the CDR3 is TGTGCCAGCTATTCGCTCTCTGGGGCCAACGTCCTGACTTTC. It yields the protein CASYSLSGANVLTF. V usage is TRBV6-5 and J usage is TRBJ2-6; D not resolved. V gave up 8 bases and J gave up 0 bases, with 8 bases separating them. The length of the CDR3 is 14 residues. The germline V gene has CDR1 MNHEY and CDR2 SVGAGI.

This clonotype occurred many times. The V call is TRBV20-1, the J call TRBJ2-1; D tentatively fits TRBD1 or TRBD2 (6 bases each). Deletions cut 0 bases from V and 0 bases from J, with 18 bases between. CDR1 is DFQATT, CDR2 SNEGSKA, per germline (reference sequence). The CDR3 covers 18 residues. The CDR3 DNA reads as TGCAGTGCTAGAGACGGAGGGGGACTGGAGAGCTCCTACAATGAGCAGTTCTTC. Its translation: CSARDGGGLESSYNEQFF.

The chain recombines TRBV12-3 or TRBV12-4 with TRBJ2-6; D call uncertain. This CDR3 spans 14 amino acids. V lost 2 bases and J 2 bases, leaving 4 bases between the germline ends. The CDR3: CASSLSAGANVLTF. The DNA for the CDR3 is TGTGCCAGCAGTTTAAGTGCTGGGGCCAACGTCCTGACTTTC.

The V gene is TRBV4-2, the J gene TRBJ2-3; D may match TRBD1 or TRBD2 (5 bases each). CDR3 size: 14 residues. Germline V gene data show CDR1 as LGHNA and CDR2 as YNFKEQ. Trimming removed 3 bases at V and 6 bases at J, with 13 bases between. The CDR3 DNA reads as TGTGCCAGCAGCCACGGGGACCGGTCGGATACGCAGTATTTT. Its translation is CASSHGDRSDTQYF.

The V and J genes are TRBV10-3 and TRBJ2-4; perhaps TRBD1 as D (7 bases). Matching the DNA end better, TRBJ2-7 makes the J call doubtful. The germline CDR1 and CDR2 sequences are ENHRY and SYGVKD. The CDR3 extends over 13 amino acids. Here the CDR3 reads CAISAPGGNEQYF. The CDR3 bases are TGTGCCATCAGTGCCCCAGGGGGGAACGAGCAGTACTTC.

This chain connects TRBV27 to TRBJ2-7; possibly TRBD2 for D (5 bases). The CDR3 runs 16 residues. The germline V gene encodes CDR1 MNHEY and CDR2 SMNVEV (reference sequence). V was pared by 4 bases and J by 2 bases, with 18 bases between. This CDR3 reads CASSSPTSLVPYEQYF. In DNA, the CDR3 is TGTGCCAGCAGTTCGCCTACTAGTCTGGTCCCCTACGAGCAGTACTTC.

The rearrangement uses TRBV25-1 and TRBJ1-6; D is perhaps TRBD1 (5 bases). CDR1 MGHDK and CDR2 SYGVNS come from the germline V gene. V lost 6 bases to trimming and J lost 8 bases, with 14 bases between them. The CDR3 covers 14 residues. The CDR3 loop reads CASSLGGSDSPLHF. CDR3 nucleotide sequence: TGTGCCAGCAGCCTGGGGGGGTCGGATTCACCCCTCCACTTT.

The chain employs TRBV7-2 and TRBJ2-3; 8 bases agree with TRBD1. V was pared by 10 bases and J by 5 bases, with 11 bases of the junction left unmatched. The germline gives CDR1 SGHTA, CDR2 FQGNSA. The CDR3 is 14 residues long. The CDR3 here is CAILQGAQIDTQYF. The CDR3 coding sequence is TGTGCCATCCTTCAGGGGGCGCAGATAGATACGCAGTATTTT.

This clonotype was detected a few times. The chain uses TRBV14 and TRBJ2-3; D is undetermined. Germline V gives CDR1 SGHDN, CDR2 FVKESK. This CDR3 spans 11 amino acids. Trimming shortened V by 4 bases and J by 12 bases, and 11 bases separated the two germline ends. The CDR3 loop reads CASSLQGSQYF. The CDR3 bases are TGTGCCAGCAGCCTTCAAGGATCCCAGTATTTT. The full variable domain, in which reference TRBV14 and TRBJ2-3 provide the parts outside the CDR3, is EAGVTQFPSHSVIEKGQTVTLRCDPISGHDNLYWYRRVMGKEIKFLLHFVKESKQDESGMPNNRFLAERTGGTYSTLKVQPAELEDSGVYFCASSLQGSQYFGPGTRLTVL.

In DNA form, the CDR3 reads TGTGCCAGCAGTTTGTTGGCAGGGGCGGCGGGTACGCAGTATTTT. This encodes CASSLLAGAAGTQYF. The chain uses TRBV2 and TRBJ2-3; TRBD1 is a possible D gene (6 bases). Trimming took off 5 bases at V and 8 bases at J, with 20 bases between the two ends. The CDR3 extends over 15 amino acids. CDR1 and CDR2 from the germline V gene are SNHLY and FYNNEI.

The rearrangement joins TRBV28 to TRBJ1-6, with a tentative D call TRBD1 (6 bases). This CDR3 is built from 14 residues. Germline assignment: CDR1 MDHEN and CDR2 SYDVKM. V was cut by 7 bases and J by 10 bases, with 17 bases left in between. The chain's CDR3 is CASKAGRGGSPLHF. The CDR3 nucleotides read TGTGCCAGCAAGGCGGGCAGGGGAGGGTCACCCCTCCACTTT.

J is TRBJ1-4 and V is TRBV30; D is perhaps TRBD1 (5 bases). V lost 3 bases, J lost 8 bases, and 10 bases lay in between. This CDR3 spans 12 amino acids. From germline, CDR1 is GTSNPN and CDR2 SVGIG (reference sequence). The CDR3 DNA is TGTGCCTGGAGAATGGGGGGAGAAAAACTGTTTTTT. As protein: CAWRMGGEKLFF.